The 12 T cell receptor beta chains below all came from one sample that was sequenced in a study of early T cells in non-severe SARS-CoV-2 infection. TCRdb re-called the 5' RACE reads with MiXCR, one entry per CDR3 protein. The repertoire holds tens of thousands of distinct CDR3 sequences, with over 11% as singletons. Material: whole blood. These receptors were collected from an adult who was a healthcare worker with PCR-confirmed SARS-CoV-2 infection or an uninfected control (not recorded which).

The chain uses TRBV7-8 and TRBJ1-1; D is unresolved. CDR3 size: 12 residues. Germline CDR1 SGHVS, CDR2 FQNEAQ. V was trimmed by 4 bases and J by 3 bases, leaving 6 bases between them. CDR3 sequence: CASSSVYTEAFF. The CDR3 DNA reads as TGTGCCAGCAGCTCAGTGTACACTGAAGCTTTCTTT.

The rearrangement joins TRBV12-3 or TRBV12-4 to TRBJ2-7; D remains unclear. Trimming removed 6 bases at V and 4 bases at J, with 7 bases between. This CDR3 has 11 amino acids. CDR3 DNA sequence: TGTGCCAGCAGCTACGGGTACGAGCAGTACTTC. It specifies CASSYGYEQYF.

This clonotype occurred a few times. This chain joins TRBV11-2 and TRBJ2-7; either TRBD1 or TRBD2 may fit D (5 bases each). Germline CDR1 and CDR2: SGHAT and FQNNGV. V shed 5 bases and J shed 0 bases, with 14 bases lying between them. The CDR3 loop spans 15 amino acids. For the CDR3, the DNA is TGTGCCAGCAGCCCACCGGGGCGGGTCTCCTACGAGCAGTACTTC. This sequence encodes CASSPPGRVSYEQYF.

V is TRBV5-4 and J is TRBJ2-1; D unresolved. V shed 1 base and J shed 8 bases, with 10 bases lying between them. CDR1 SGHNT and CDR2 YYREEE come from the germline V gene (reference sequence). This CDR3 has 13 residues. The chain's CDR3 is CASSLLAWDEQFF. As DNA, the CDR3 is TGTGCCAGCAGCTTGTTAGCTTGGGATGAGCAGTTCTTC.

This chain uses TRBV7-9 with TRBJ1-1, with D hard to call. The CDR3 is 13 amino acids. Germline lookup yields CDR1 SEHNR and CDR2 FQNEAQ (reference sequence). With 3 bases removed from V and 4 bases from J, the gap between germline ends came to 9 bases. The CDR3: CASSFGVSTEAFF. The CDR3 DNA reads TGTGCCAGCAGCTTCGGGGTTAGCACTGAAGCTTTCTTT.

On this clonotype itself: This may stem from a read error, because a much larger clone lies one nucleotide away. The chain recombines TRBV19 with TRBJ2-7; D unclear. The CDR3 length is 12 residues. The germline V gene encodes CDR1 LNHDA and CDR2 SQIVND (reference sequence). The CDR3 is CVSSIGPYEQYF. CDR3 in DNA: TGTGTCAGTAGTATAGGGCCCTACGAGCAGTACTTC.

This rearrangement joins TRBV5-1 to TRBJ2-3; the D gene is possibly TRBD2 (5 bases). V was clipped by 4 bases and J by 6 bases, with 18 bases between them. This CDR3 is built from 15 residues. The germline CDR1 and CDR2 sequences are SGHRS and YFSETQ. The CDR3 is CASSLYAGVGDTQYF. The CDR3, as DNA: TGCGCCAGCAGCCTTTATGCCGGGGTCGGGGATACGCAGTATTTT.

This clonotype was seen only a few times. The chain couples TRBV27 to TRBJ2-5, with TRBD2 as a possible D gene (5 bases). Per the germline V gene, CDR1 is MNHEY and CDR2 is SMNVEV (reference sequence). Trimming removed 3 bases at V and 0 bases at J, with 11 bases between. This CDR3 has 15 amino acids. The CDR3 region is CASSFGLAYQETQYF. CDR3 nucleotide sequence: TGTGCCAGCAGTTTCGGCCTAGCTTACCAAGAGACCCAGTACTTC.

The chain is built from TRBV20-1 and TRBJ2-1; possible D gene TRBD2, 7 bases. CDR3 length equals 14 residues. With 6 bases removed from V and 9 bases from J, the gap between germline ends came to 21 bases. The germline V gene encodes CDR1 DFQATT and CDR2 SNEGSKA (reference sequence). The CDR3, as DNA: TGCAGTGCCCGGAGGGGGGGACCCTCCTCTGAGCAGTTCTTC. Residues: CSARRGGPSSEQFF.

Ten or more counts support this clonotype. The rearrangement uses TRBV6-1 and TRBJ1-1; tentatively, D is TRBD1 (6 bases). V was trimmed by 8 bases and J by 5 bases, leaving 15 bases between them. The CDR3 is 13 residues long. Germline CDR1 reads MNHNS; CDR2 reads SASEGT. The CDR3 nucleotides are TGTGCCAGCTGCCTAACAGGGCCTACTGAAGCTTTCTTT. It yields the protein CASCLTGPTEAFF.

This clonotype was found many times. This chain links TRBV18 with TRBJ2-5, with 7 bases identical to TRBD2. The J segment lost 0 bases and the V segment lost 6 bases, leaving 4 bases of the junction unmatched. The CDR3 extends over 14 amino acids. In germline, CDR1 is KGHSH, CDR2 LQKENI. CDR3 DNA sequence: TGTGCCAGCTCCCCCGGACTAGACCAAGAGACCCAGTACTTC. It yields the protein CASSPGLDQETQYF.

This clonotype occurred many times. The rearrangement links TRBV9 to TRBJ2-2, with D possibly called TRBD1 or TRBD2 (5 bases each). Germline lookup yields CDR1 SGDLS and CDR2 YYNGEE. There are 14 residues in the CDR3. Trimming shortened V by 7 bases and J by 5 bases, and 15 bases separated the two germline ends. CDR3 loop: CASAPGPGTGELFF. In nucleotides, the CDR3 is TGTGCCAGCGCTCCGGGACCAGGGACCGGGGAGCTGTTTTTT.